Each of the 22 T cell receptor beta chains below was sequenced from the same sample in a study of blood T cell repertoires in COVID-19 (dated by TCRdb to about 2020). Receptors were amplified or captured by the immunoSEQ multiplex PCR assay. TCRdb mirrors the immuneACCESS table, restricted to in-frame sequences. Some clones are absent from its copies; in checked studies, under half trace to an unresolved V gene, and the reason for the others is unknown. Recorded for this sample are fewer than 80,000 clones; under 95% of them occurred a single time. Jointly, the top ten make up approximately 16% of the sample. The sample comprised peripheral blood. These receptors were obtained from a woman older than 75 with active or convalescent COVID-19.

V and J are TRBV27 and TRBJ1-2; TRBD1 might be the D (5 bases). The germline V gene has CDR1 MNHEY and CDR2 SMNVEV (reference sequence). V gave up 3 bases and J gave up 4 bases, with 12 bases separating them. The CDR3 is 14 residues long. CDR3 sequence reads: CASSFLGRGYGYTF. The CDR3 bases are TGTGCCAGCAGTTTTCTGGGGCGGGGCTATGGCTACACCTTC.

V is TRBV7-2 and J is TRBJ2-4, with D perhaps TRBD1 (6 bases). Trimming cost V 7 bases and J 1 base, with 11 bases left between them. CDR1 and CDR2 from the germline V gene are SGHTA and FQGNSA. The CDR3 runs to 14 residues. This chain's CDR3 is CASTPDRAKNIQYF. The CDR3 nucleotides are TGTGCCAGCACCCCCGACAGGGCCAAAAACATTCAGTACTTC. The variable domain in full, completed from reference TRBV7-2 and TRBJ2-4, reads GAGVSQSPSNKVTEKGKDVELRCDPISGHTALYWYRQSLGQGLEFLIYFQGNSAPDKSGLPSDRFSAERTGGSVSTLTIQRTQQEDSAVYLCASTPDRAKNIQYFGAGTRLSVL.

As DNA, the CDR3 is TGTGCCAGCAGTTTATATCAGGCTTTCTTT. Its protein is CASSLYQAFF. V and J are TRBV12-3 or TRBV12-4 and TRBJ1-1; no definite D call. V was trimmed by 2 bases and J by 11 bases, leaving 6 bases between them. The CDR3 contains 10 residues.

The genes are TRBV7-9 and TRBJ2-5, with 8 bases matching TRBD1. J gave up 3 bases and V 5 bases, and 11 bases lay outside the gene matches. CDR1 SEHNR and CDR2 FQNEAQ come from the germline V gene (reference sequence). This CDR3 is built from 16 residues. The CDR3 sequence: CASSPFPRQGKETQYF. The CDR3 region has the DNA TGTGCCAGCAGCCCCTTCCCACGACAGGGGAAAGAGACCCAGTACTTC.

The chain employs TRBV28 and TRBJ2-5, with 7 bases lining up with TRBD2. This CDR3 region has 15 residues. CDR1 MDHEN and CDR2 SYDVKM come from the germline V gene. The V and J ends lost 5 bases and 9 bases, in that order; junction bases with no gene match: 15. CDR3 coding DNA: TGTGCCAGCAGTACTAATGCCGGGACTACCGAGGCCCAGTACTTC. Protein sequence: CASSTNAGTTEAQYF.

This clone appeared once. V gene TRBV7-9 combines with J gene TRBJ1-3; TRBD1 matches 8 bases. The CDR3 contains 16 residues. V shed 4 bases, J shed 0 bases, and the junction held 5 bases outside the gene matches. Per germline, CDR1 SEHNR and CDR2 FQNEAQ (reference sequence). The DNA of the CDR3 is TGTGCCAGCAGCTCCGGACAGGGTGGCTCTGGAAACACCATATATTTT. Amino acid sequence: CASSSGQGGSGNTIYF.

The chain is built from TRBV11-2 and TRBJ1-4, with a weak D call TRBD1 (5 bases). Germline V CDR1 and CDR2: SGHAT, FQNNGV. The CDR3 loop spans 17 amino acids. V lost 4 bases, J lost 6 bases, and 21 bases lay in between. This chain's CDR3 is CASSSLGGAVGDEKLFF. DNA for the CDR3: TGTGCCAGCAGCTCCCTTGGAGGGGCAGTCGGAGATGAAAAACTGTTTTTT.

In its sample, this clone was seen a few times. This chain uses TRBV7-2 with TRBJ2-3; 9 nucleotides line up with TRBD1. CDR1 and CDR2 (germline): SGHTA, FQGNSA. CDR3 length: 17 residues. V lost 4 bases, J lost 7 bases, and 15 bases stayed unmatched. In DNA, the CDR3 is TGTGCCAGCAGCTCCGCCCCCACAGGGGGCGTATGGTATACGCAGTATTTT. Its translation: CASSSAPTGGVWYTQYF.

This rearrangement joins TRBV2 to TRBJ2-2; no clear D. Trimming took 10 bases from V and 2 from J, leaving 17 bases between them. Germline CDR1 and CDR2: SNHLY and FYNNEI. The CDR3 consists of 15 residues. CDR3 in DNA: TGTGCCACCGGTTTGAACGTCCCAAACACCGGGGAGCTGTTTTTT. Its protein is CATGLNVPNTGELFF.

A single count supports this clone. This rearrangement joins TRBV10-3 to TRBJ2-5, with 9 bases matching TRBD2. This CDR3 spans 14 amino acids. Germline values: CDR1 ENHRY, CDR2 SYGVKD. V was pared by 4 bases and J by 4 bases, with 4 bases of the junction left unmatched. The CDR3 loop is CAISGAAGGETQYF. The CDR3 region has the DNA TGTGCCATCAGTGGGGCAGCGGGGGGAGAGACCCAGTACTTC.

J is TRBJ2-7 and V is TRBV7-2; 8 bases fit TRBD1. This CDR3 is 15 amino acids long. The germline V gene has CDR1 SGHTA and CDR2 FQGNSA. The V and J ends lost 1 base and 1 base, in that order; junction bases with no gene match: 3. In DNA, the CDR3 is TGTGCCAGCAGCTTAGAGCGGACAGGGTCCTACGAGCAGTACTTC. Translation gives CASSLERTGSYEQYF.

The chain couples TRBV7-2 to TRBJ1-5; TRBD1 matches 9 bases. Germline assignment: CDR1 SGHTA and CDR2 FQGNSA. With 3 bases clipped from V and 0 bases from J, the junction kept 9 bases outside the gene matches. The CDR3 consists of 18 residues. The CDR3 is CASSFHRDRAYSNQPQHF. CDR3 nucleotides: TGTGCCAGCAGCTTTCACCGGGACAGGGCCTATAGCAATCAGCCCCAGCATTTT.

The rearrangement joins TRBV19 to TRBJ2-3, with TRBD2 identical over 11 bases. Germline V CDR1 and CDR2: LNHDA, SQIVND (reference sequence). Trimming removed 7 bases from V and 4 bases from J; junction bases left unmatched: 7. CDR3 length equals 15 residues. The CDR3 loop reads CASTYSGGAADTQYF. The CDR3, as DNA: TGTGCCAGTACCTATAGCGGGGGGGCCGCAGATACGCAGTATTTT.

CDR3 nucleotide sequence: TGTGCCAGCAGCCAAACCGGGACAGGGGGGTCAACTAATGAAAAACTGTTTTTT. Translated, it gives CASSQTGTGGSTNEKLFF. The chain joins TRBV4-2 to TRBJ1-4; 11 positions agree with TRBD1. Germline V lookup: CDR1 LGHNA, CDR2 YNFKEQ. The CDR3 is made up of 18 amino acids. V shed 2 bases, J shed 0 bases, and the junction held 5 bases outside the gene matches.

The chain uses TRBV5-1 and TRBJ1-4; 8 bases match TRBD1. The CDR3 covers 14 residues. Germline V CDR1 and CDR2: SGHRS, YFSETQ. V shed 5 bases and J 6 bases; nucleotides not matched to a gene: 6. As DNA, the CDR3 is TGCGCCAGCAGGGGGGGGACAGGCCATGAAAAACTGTTTTTT. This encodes CASRGGTGHEKLFF.

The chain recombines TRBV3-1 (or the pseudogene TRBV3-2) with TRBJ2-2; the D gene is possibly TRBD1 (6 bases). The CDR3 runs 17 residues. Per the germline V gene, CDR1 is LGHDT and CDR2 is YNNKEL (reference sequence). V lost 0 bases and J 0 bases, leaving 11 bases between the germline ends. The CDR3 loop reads CASSQDGGTSNTGELFF. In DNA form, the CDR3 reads TGTGCCAGCAGCCAAGACGGTGGGACATCGAACACCGGGGAGCTGTTTTTT.

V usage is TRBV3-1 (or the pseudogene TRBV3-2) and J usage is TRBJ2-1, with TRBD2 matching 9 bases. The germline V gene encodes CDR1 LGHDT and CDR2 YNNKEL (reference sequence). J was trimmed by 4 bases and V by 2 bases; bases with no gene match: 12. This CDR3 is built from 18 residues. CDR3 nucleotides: TGTGCCAGCAGCCAAAAAGGTAGCGGGGGTTCATTTTACAATGAGCAGTTCTTC. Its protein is CASSQKGSGGSFYNEQFF.

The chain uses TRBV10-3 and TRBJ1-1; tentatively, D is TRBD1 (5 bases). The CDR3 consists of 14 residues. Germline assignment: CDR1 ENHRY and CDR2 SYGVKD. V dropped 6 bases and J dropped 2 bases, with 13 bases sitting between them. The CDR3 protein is CAIRKQVDNTEAFF. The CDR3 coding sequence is TGTGCCATCAGGAAACAGGTCGACAACACTGAAGCTTTCTTT.

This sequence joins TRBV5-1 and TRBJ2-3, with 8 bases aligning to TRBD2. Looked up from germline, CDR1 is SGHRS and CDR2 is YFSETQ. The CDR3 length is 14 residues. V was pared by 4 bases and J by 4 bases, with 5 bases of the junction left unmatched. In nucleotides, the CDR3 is TGCGCCAGCAGCCGGGGGGGCTCCGCAGATACGCAGTATTTT. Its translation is CASSRGGSADTQYF.

Written as DNA, the CDR3 is TGTGCCAGCAGCTCCGGACAGGGGGCGTATGGCTACACCTTC. Translation gives CASSSGQGAYGYTF. V usage is TRBV7-9 and J usage is TRBJ1-2; 11 bases are a match to TRBD1. CDR1 is SEHNR, CDR2 FQNEAQ, per germline (reference sequence). V lost 4 bases and J lost 5; bases outside the gene matches: 3. The length of the CDR3 is 14 residues. The entire variable domain, with the rest obtained from reference TRBV7-9 and TRBJ1-2, is as follows: DTGVSQNPRHKITKRGQNVTFRCDPISEHNRLYWYRQTLGQGPEFLTYFQNEAQLEKSRLLSDRFSAERPKGSFSTLEIQRTEQGDSAMYLCASSSGQGAYGYTFGSGTRLTVV.

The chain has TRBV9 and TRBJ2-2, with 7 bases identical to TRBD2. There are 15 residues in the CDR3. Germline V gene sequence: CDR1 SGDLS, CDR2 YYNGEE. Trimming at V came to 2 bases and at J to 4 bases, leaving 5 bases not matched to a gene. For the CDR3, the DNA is TGTGCCAGCAGCGTCGGGGGGAAGGTCACCGGGGAGCTGTTTTTT. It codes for CASSVGGKVTGELFF.

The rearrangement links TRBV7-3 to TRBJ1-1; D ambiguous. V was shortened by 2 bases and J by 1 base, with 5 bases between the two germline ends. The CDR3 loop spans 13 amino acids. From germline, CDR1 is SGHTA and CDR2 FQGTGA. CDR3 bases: TGTGCCAGCAGCTTAGAACAGAACACTGAAGCTTTCTTT. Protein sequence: CASSLEQNTEAFF. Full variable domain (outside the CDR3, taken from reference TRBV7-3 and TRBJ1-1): GAGVSQTPSNKVTEKGKYVELRCDPISGHTALYWYRQSLGQGPEFLIYFQGTGAADDSGLPNDRFFAVRPEGSVSTLKIQRTERGDSAVYLCASSLEQNTEAFFGQGTRLTVV.